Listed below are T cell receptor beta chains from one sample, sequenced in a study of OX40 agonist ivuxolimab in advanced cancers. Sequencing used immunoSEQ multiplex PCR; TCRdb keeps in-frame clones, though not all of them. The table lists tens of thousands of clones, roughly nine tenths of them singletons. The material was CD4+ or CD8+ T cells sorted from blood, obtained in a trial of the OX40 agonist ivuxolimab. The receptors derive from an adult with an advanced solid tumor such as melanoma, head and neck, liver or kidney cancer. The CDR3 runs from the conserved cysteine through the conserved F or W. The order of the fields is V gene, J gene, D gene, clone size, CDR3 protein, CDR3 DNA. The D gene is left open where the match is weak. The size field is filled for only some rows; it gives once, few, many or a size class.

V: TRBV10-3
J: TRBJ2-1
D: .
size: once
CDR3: CAISELTVLSYNEQFF
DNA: TGTGCCATCAGTGAGCTGACAGTACTCTCCTACAATGAGCAGTTCTTC

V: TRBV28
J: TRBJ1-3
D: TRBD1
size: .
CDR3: CASVVGGSGNTIYF
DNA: TGTGCCAGCGTAGTAGGGGGCAGCGGAAACACCATATATTTT

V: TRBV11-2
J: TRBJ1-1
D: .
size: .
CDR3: CASSMDGSNTEAFF
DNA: TGTGCCAGCAGCATGGACGGTTCGAACACTGAAGCTTTCTTT

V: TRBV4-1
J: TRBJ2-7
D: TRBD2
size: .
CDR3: CASSLSSGSKYEQYF
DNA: TGCGCCAGCAGCCTTTCTAGCGGGAGTAAATACGAGCAGTACTTC

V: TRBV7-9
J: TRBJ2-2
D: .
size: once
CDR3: CASSPKGEYTGELFF
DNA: TGTGCCAGCAGCCCCAAGGGGGAGTACACCGGGGAGCTGTTTTTT

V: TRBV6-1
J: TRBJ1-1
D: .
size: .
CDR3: CASSEGAENTEAFF
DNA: TGTGCCAGCAGTGAAGGTGCAGAGAACACTGAAGCTTTCTTT

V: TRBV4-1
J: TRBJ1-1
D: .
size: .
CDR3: CASRHRDISNTEAFF
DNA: TGCGCCAGCAGACACAGGGACATCTCGAACACTGAAGCTTTCTTT

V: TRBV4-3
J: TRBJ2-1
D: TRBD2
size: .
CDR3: CASSQDWGTSGNNEQFF
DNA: TGCGCCAGCAGCCAAGATTGGGGGACTAGCGGTAACAATGAGCAGTTCTTC

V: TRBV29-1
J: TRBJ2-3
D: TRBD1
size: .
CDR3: CSVAPHPQGGSTDTQYF
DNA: TGCAGCGTTGCGCCTCACCCACAGGGGGGATCTACAGATACGCAGTATTTT

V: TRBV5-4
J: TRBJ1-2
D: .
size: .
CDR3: CASSLVPGYFYGYTF
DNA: TGTGCCAGCAGCTTGGTTCCAGGATACTTCTATGGCTACACCTTC

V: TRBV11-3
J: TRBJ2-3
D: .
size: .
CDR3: CATSRGSTDTQYF
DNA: TGTGCCACCTCGAGGGGAAGCACAGATACGCAGTATTTT